This T cell receptor beta chain emerged from a study of T-cell reconstitution after alpha-beta-depleted transplantation in children. Study observations and caveats: Reports say that about two months after transplant, the alpha-beta T cells came out of several hundred graft clones that had expanded. After one year, T-cell counts and TCRbeta diversity mostly came from new T cells.

Per the germline V gene, CDR1 is MDHEN and CDR2 is SYDVKM. CDR3 size: 14 residues. This clonotype was recorded at least ten times. Its target is unknown. A read error may account for a junction end that differs from germline. Unique molecular identifiers tagged the TCRbeta library. MiXCR, run by TCRdb on the PCR reads, gives a single entry per CDR3 protein. The sample consists of under 300,000 distinct CDR3 sequences, approximately 10% of them appearing once. The TCR originated in a male patient aged 2-10 years who had a stem cell transplant for chronic granulomatous disease, so the T cells may come from the graft donor. The sample consisted of peripheral blood, taken 180 days after TCRalphabeta/CD19-depleted stem cell transplant. V usage is TRBV28 and J usage is TRBJ1-6, with 7 bases fitting TRBD1. CDR3 region: CASSLRQGYSPLHF. In DNA, the CDR3 is TGCGCCAGCAGCCTTCGACAGGGCTACTCACCCCTCCACTTT.